The 19 T cell receptor beta chains in this list originate from one sample, sequenced in a study of T cell repertoires in cytomegalovirus infection. TCRdb re-derived calls from the reads in MiXCR, one entry per CDR3 protein. The sample carries around 710,000 distinct CDR3 sequences, 25% to 30% recorded once. Their specific antigens are unknown. The material was cultured CD8+ T cells from PBMCs, obtained from culture after CMV antigen stimulation. The receptors come from a human donor in good health (CMV status not recorded). Some clones in this sample may be carry-over from other donors' samples.

This chain connects TRBV4-1 to TRBJ1-2, with D unclear. The CDR3 extends over 14 amino acids. Germline assignment: CDR1 MGHRA and CDR2 YSYEKL. V dropped 0 bases and J dropped 4 bases, with 9 bases sitting between them. CDR3 region: CASSQEGALYGYTF. The CDR3 bases are TGCGCCAGCAGCCAAGAGGGAGCCCTCTATGGCTACACCTTC.

This chain connects TRBV11-2 to TRBJ1-6; no reliable D call. Looked up from germline, CDR1 is SGHAT and CDR2 is FQNNGV. This CDR3 spans 17 amino acids. Between the trimmed V and J ends, which lost 4 bases and 0 bases, there was a span of 13 bases. The CDR3 sequence: CASSYWSRSSYNSPLHF. The CDR3 nucleotides read TGTGCCAGCAGCTATTGGAGCAGGAGCTCCTATAATTCACCCCTCCACTTT.

This clonotype was seen a handful of times. Here the CDR3 reads CASSTLPDTQYF. CDR3 DNA sequence: TGTGCCAGCAGCACACTTCCAGATACGCAGTATTTT. The chain couples TRBV7-9 to TRBJ2-3; D is unclear. Trimming removed 5 bases at V and 4 bases at J, with 7 bases between. Germline values: CDR1 SEHNR, CDR2 FQNEAQ (reference sequence). There are 12 residues in the CDR3.

This clonotype has a single count. This chain joins TRBV15 and TRBJ1-6; D is ambiguous. Trimming removed 4 bases at V and 8 bases at J, with 9 bases between. The germline V gene encodes CDR1 LNHNV and CDR2 YYDKDF (reference sequence). This CDR3 has 13 residues. The CDR3, as DNA: TGTGCCACCAGCAAGAAGACCGATTCACCCCTCCACTTT. The encoded protein is CATSKKTDSPLHF.

In this sample, this clonotype turned up a few times. V and J are TRBV19 and TRBJ2-1; TRBD1 aligns across 9 bases. Losses at the gene ends were 6 bases for V and 8 bases for J; bases not matched to a gene: 11. The CDR3 sequence is 15 residues long. Per the germline V gene, CDR1 is LNHDA and CDR2 is SQIVND (reference sequence). DNA for the CDR3: TGTGCCAGTAGCAACCGGGACAGGGCCCTTGATGAGCAGTTCTTC. Translation gives CASSNRDRALDEQFF. The complete variable domain, with remaining parts taken from reference TRBV19 and TRBJ2-1, reads DGGITQSPKYLFRKEGQNVTLSCEQNLNHDAMYWYRQDPGQGLRLIYYSQIVNDFQKGDIAEGYSVSREKKESFPLTVTSAQKNPTAFYLCASSNRDRALDEQFFGPGTRLTVL.

V and J are TRBV7-9 and TRBJ2-3; TRBD2 matches 11 bases. CDR3 length equals 14 residues. The germline gives CDR1 SEHNR, CDR2 FQNEAQ (reference sequence). V was clipped by 7 bases and J by 4 bases; unmatched bases: 4. CDR3 DNA sequence: TGTGCCAGCACTCTAGCGGGGGGCTCAGATACGCAGTATTTT. This encodes CASTLAGGSDTQYF.

The table lists this clonotype with a few counts. This sequence joins TRBV29-1 and TRBJ2-4; 7 bases fit TRBD1. Losses at the gene ends were 4 bases for V and 6 bases for J; bases not matched to a gene: 6. Germline CDR1 SQVTM, CDR2 ANQGSEA. The CDR3 extends over 13 amino acids. The DNA for the CDR3 is TGCAGCGTTGCCGGGACAGACAGAAACATTCAGTACTTC. Protein sequence: CSVAGTDRNIQYF.

V and J are TRBV18 and TRBJ1-1; D is unresolved. Trimming shortened V by 6 bases and J by 7 bases, and 18 bases separated the two germline ends. In germline, CDR1 is KGHSH, CDR2 LQKENI. The CDR3 has 14 amino acids. DNA for the CDR3: TGTGCCAGCTCTCCCGTGACCGGGGTGAGTGAAGCTTTCTTT. It encodes CASSPVTGVSEAFF.

This sequence joins TRBV7-8 and TRBJ1-5; D perhaps matches TRBD1 (5 bases). CDR1 is SGHVS, CDR2 FQNEAQ, per germline. The CDR3 is 14 amino acids. Deletions cut 7 bases from V and 0 bases from J, with 10 bases between. DNA of the CDR3: TGTGCCAGCAAGCAGGGCCATAGCAATCAGCCCCAGCATTTT. This gives the protein CASKQGHSNQPQHF.

This clonotype was picked up many times. This rearrangement joins TRBV7-2 to TRBJ2-3; TRBD2 matches at 11 bases. J gave up 1 base and V 5 bases, and 5 bases lay outside the gene matches. Germline values: CDR1 SGHTA, CDR2 FQGNSA. The CDR3 extends over 16 amino acids. CDR3 bases: TGTGCCAGCAGCCCGGTACTAGCGGGGGGCACAGATACGCAGTATTTT. This sequence encodes CASSPVLAGGTDTQYF.

The table lists this clonotype with a few counts. The chain is built from TRBV24-1 and TRBJ2-3; D is possibly TRBD1 (5 bases). In germline, CDR1 is KGHDR, CDR2 SFDVKD. V gave up 1 base and J gave up 1 base, with 8 bases separating them. CDR3 length equals 15 residues. The CDR3 DNA is TGTGCCACCAGTGATTTCACAGGAGGCACAGATACGCAGTATTTT. Translated: CATSDFTGGTDTQYF.

This sequence joins TRBV7-3 and TRBJ2-3; no reliable D call. Germline V CDR1 and CDR2: SGHTA, FQGTGA. The CDR3 has 15 residues. V was clipped by 0 bases and J by 1 base, with 8 bases between them. The CDR3, as DNA: TGTGCCAGCAGCTTAACCTACGGTCGCACAGATACGCAGTATTTT. It specifies CASSLTYGRTDTQYF.

The chain has TRBV27 and TRBJ1-6; D is undetermined. Trimming took off 5 bases at V and 3 bases at J, with 11 bases between the two ends. From germline, CDR1 is MNHEY and CDR2 SMNVEV (reference sequence). The CDR3 sequence is 15 residues long. The CDR3, as DNA: TGTGCCAGCAGTACTCAGACAAACTATAATTCACCCCTCCACTTT. Translation gives CASSTQTNYNSPLHF.

This clonotype has just a few counts. V and J are TRBV27 and TRBJ2-6; unclear D gene. Per germline, CDR1 MNHEY and CDR2 SMNVEV (reference sequence). V lost 2 bases and J lost 0, with 17 bases in between. CDR3 length equals 19 residues. CDR3 sequence: CASSLRPSRVPSGANVLTF. CDR3 nucleotides: TGTGCCAGCAGTTTAAGACCCAGCCGGGTTCCCTCTGGGGCCAACGTCCTGACTTTC.

Concerning this clonotype itself: It may be a read error: a sequence one base away is much more abundant. The chain uses TRBV7-8 and TRBJ2-7; 9 bases map to TRBD1. Germline V gene lookup returns CDR1 SGHVS and CDR2 FQNEAQ. The CDR3 has 15 residues. The J segment lost 5 bases and the V segment lost 9 bases, leaving 14 bases of the junction unmatched. This CDR3 is CARSTTGTGLDEQYV. The DNA of the CDR3 is TGTGCCAGGAGCACCACCGGGACAGGGCTGGACGAGCAGTACGTC.

The chain employs TRBV10-3 and TRBJ1-3, with a tentative D call TRBD1 (5 bases). CDR1 is ENHRY and CDR2 is SYGVKD in the germline V gene. The CDR3 covers 14 residues. Trimming left V 7 bases short and J 2 bases short, with 12 bases between. The CDR3 sequence is CAITSLGAGNTIYF. DNA of the CDR3: TGTGCCATCACCTCGTTGGGGGCTGGAAACACCATATATTTT.

This clonotype was seen only a few times. The V call is TRBV19, the J call TRBJ1-1; D uncertain. Germline values: CDR1 LNHDA, CDR2 SQIVND (reference sequence). Trimming cost V 5 bases and J 0 bases, with 10 bases left between them. The CDR3 length is 14 residues. CDR3 DNA sequence: TGTGCCAGTAGTCCGCTGTGGGTGAACACTGAAGCTTTCTTT. Encoded protein: CASSPLWVNTEAFF.

This clonotype was seen a few times. The J gene is TRBJ1-1, the V gene TRBV4-3; D gene unclear. The V end lost 1 base, the J end lost 4 bases, and 10 bases lay between the germline ends. The CDR3 covers 14 residues. Germline V gene sequence: CDR1 LGHNA, CDR2 YSLEER. CDR3 sequence reads: CASSQVRETTEAFF. The CDR3 region has the DNA TGCGCCAGCAGCCAAGTGAGGGAAACCACTGAAGCTTTCTTT.

The genes are TRBV20-1 and TRBJ2-3, with TRBD1 identical over 12 bases. Per the germline V gene, CDR1 is DFQATT and CDR2 is SNEGSKA (reference sequence). Trimming at V came to 6 bases and at J to 7 bases, leaving 20 bases not matched to a gene. CDR3 size: 18 residues. In DNA, the CDR3 is TGCAGTGCCAGAAACCTGTGGGAGGGGGACAGGGGGCATTATACGCAGTATTTT. As protein: CSARNLWEGDRGHYTQYF.